This TCR beta chain emerged from a study of cytomegalovirus exposure and HLA in healthy donors. V dropped 4 bases and J dropped 4; count of bases not matched to a gene: 12. The germline CDR1 and CDR2 sequences are MNHNS and SASEGT. The CDR3 contains 17 residues. PCR amplification relied on 60 Vbeta primers (plus 13 Jbeta primers). Only in-frame clones appear in the TCRdb table, and some are missing; sequencing was by immunoSEQ multiplex PCR. The sample shows 150,000 to 200,000 clones, 81% of them seen only once. Sequences were obtained from PBMCs. The V gene is TRBV6-1, the J gene TRBJ2-2; 7 bases line up with TRBD1. The clonotype comes from a man between 18 and 29 years old in good health and CMV-seronegative. The CDR3 reads CASSGGRGQTGTGELFF. The CDR3 DNA is TGTGCCAGCAGTGGGGGAAGGGGGCAGACTGGCACCGGGGAGCTGTTTTTT.